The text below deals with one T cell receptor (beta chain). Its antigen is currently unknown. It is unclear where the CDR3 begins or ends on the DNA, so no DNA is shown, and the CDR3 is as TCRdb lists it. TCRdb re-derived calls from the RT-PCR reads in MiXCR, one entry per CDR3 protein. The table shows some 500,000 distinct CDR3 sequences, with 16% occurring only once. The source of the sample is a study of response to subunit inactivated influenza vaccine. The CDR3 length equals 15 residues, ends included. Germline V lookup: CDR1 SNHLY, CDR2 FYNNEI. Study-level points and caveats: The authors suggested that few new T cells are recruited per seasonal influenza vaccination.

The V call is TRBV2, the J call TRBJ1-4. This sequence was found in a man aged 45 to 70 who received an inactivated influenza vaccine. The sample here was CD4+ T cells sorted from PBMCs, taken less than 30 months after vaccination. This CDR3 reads CASSDAGCLMKNCFF.